Listed here is a single TCR beta chain. Its antigen is not identified. This sample is part of a study of human T cells and chemical hapten exposure. Time point indicated: pre-sensitization, week 0. Treatment denoted: therapeutic diphenylcyclopropenone sensitization with weekly scalp DPC. TCRdb reprocessed the RACE reads via MiXCR and lists one record per CDR3 protein. Among about 300,000 distinct CDR3 sequences, around 5% were seen once, and the ten largest hold around 8%. Trimming stripped 5 bases from V and 8 bases from J, with 16 bases between. This CDR3 spans 14 amino acids. Study-level results: With regard to DPC sensitization, TCRs above 1 in 1000 frequency did not change. Expanded TCRs produced significantly more large CDR3 similarity clusters than controls did.

The chain has TRBV12-3 or TRBV12-4 and TRBJ2-1; D remains unclear. The sequence came from a woman aged 18-30 years with alopecia areata. Some clones in this sample may be carry-over from other donors' samples. The material was whole blood, obtained in connection with sensitization to the hapten diphenylcyclopropenone (DPC). The CDR3 region has the DNA TGTGCCAGCAGTCCTCGTGGTGAAATCGATGAGCAGTTCTTC. It encodes CASSPRGEIDEQFF.